This T cell receptor (beta chain) originates from a study of T and B cells in COVID-19 patients. BIOMED2 TRB-A/B primer pools were used in multiplex TRB PCR. TCRdb used MiXCR to reprocess the multiplex PCR reads, holding one entry per CDR3 protein. The sample has under 6,000 distinct CDR3 sequences, roughly 25% seen once. This clonotype was detected only a few times. Each TRB amplification used about 230-550 ng of genomic DNA from blood. The sequenced material came from blood. This TCR was recovered from a human donor with active COVID-19.

As DNA, the CDR3 is TGTGCCAGCAGCTTGACCCGTAGGGGGGAGAGTCAGCCCCAGCATTTT. Its translation: CASSLTRRGESQPQHF. V gene TRBV5-6 combines with J gene TRBJ1-5; D perhaps matches TRBD1 (6 bases). The CDR3 is 16 residues long. The germline CDR1 and CDR2 sequences are SGHDT and YYEEEE. V shed 1 base and J shed 6 bases, with 17 bases lying between them.